The sequence of this TCR beta chain was determined in a study of blood T cell repertoires in COVID-19. The wider study: From the United States, Italy and Spain came samples of acute and convalescent COVID-19.

After removal of 3 bases from V and 5 bases from J, the junction contained 13 bases not matched to a gene. There are 16 residues in the CDR3. CDR1 and CDR2 (germline): DFQATT, SNEGSKA (reference sequence). Authors' methods: Cell counts per sample came from amplifying reference gene primers. The method was immunoSEQ multiplex PCR; TCRdb's version includes in-frame clones alone and lacks a portion of them. V and J calls and clone size are given by that table; D and trimming were obtained from the DNA. This table has around 80,000 clones, approximately 80% appearing once. The chain has TRBV20-1 and TRBJ2-3, with 8 nucleotides matching TRBD1. Sequenced material: peripheral blood. This receptor was identified in a man older than 75 with acute or convalescent COVID-19. The CDR3 nucleotides are TGCAGTGCTAGTTTTGATCCGGGACAGGTGAAAGATACGCAGTATTTT. Residues: CSASFDPGQVKDTQYF.